This section outlines one T cell receptor beta chain sequence together with its context. The antigen is unknown. TCRdb reanalysed the 5' RACE reads using MiXCR and keeps one entry per CDR3 protein. This repertoire shows over 350,000 distinct CDR3 sequences, 16% found once; its top ten account for under 25%. These data come from a study of T-cell memory formation after mild COVID-19. Study overall: For the most part, TCR clusters were specific to one donor.

The junction had 6 bases not matched to a gene; V was cut back by 4 bases and J by 6 bases. This CDR3 is built from 14 residues. Germline loops: CDR1 SEHNR, CDR2 FQNEAQ (reference sequence). Findings of the study overall: Pre-infection memory contained some responding clones, which suggested that cross-reactive memory had joined. CD8+ contracting clones occupied EMRA, while CD4+ ones occupied mainly CM and EM.

The sequenced material came from PBMCs or a T cell subset sorted from them (not recorded which). V usage is TRBV7-9 and J usage is TRBJ1-5, with 7 bases matching TRBD1. This receptor was taken from a man aged 18 to 29 who had mild COVID-19 (a few samples of this study predate the infection). Cell type and time point are not known. CDR3 protein: CASSSQGSGQPQHF. The CDR3, as DNA: TGTGCCAGCAGCTCACAGGGGTCGGGTCAGCCCCAGCATTTT. Based on the CDR3 plus reference TRBV7-9 and TRBJ1-5, the full variable domain is DTGVSQNPRHKITKRGQNVTFRCDPISEHNRLYWYRQTLGQGPEFLTYFQNEAQLEKSRLLSDRFSAERPKGSFSTLEIQRTEQGDSAMYLCASSSQGSGQPQHFGDGTRLSIL.